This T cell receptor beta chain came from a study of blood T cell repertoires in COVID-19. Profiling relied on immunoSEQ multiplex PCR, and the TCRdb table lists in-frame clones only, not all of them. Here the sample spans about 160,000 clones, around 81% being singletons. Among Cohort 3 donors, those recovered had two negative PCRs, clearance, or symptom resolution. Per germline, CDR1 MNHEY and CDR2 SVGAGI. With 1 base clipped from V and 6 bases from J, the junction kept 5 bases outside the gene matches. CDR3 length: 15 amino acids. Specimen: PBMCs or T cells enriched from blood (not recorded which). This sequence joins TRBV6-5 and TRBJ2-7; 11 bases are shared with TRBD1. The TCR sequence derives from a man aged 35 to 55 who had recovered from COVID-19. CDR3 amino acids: CASSYYRDRGCEQYV. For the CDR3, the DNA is TGTGCCAGCAGTTACTACCGGGACAGGGGGTGCGAGCAGTACGTC.